This T cell receptor beta chain was recovered during a study of TIL therapy for anti-PD-1-resistant metastatic lung cancer (dated by TCRdb to about 2021). Looking at the study overall: A median age of approximately 50 years (range about 38-85) and a median tumor PD-L1 proportion score of 5.5% to 7% were recorded among enrolled patients. The cohort was predominantly lung adenocarcinoma, with a few EGFR-mutant and two ALK-rearranged tumors, and half of patients were current or former smokers. A median non-synonymous tumor mutation burden of more than 1.2 mutations per megabase was determined across the cohort by whole-exome sequencing. T cell receptor beta sequencing of tumor and peripheral blood was used to follow clonotypes across the tumor, the expanded TIL product and serial blood samples.

Points the paper makes about the study in general: The study protocol defined all tumor marker inferences as exploratory. Clonal turnover during TIL culture was high, and many clones enriched in the product were not detected in the baseline tumor, suggesting clonal contraction rather than faithful expansion. The cohort was highly selected, including more treatment-naive, never-smoker and oncogene-addicted patients than is typical, which limits generalizability. Higher clonality and lower diversity were observed in expanded TIL cultures than in baseline intratumoral T cells (median clonality roughly 6% vs 31%, p < 0.0001).

This clone showed up just a few times. The specificity of this receptor is unknown. It has no much larger one-base neighbor in the sample; base qualities were not kept. This sample's time point label indicates: pre-treatment sample, taken before nivolumab and TIL therapy. Excised metastases, mostly pleural nodules or supraclavicular lymph nodes, were used as baseline tumor samples and were taken from the same resection from which TIL were grown. Tumors were collected before any PD-1/PD-L1 blockade, after which patients were given nivolumab, and patients who progressed were given lymphodepletion, an infusion of expanded TIL and IL-2. A phase I trial run at two centers enrolled adults with stage 4 NSCLC between late 2017 and 2020. The samples were drawn from an open-label, single-arm phase I trial testing tumor-infiltrating lymphocyte therapy combined with nivolumab in advanced non-small cell lung cancer. Portions of each resected tumor were snap-frozen in liquid nitrogen and were stored at -80 degrees C. Tumor regions of interest were selected on H&E sections using laser-capture macrodissection, ground into roughly 15 mg aliquots, and extracted using Qiagen Allprep kits.

The immunoSEQ v3 hsTCRB kit was used to amplify TCR beta CDR3 regions from genomic DNA through bias-controlled multiplex PCR. TCR libraries were sequenced on an Illumina NextSeq 500 to around 2.1 million read pairs for survey level or 5-6 million for deep level. Per the original workflow: V, D and J genes were assigned, non-productive sequences were removed, and clonality was reported by immunoSEQ Analyzer software. Repertoires of infused TIL and blood were compared using productive Simpson clonality and the Morisita overlap index of productive TRB rearrangements. TCRdb holds this immuneACCESS table with in-frame rearrangements only. Some clones are missing; in checked studies, unresolved V genes explain under half, and the rest has no known cause. The DNA was the basis for D and trimming; V, J and clone size are from that table. This sample holds tens of thousands of clones; 60% to 80% were observed only once. Approximately 16% of the sample is in the top ten clones.

The CDR3 spans 15 residues, from the cysteine through the phenylalanine. This entry keeps only the CDR3 DNA: 45 bases, framed from base 1. CDR1 and CDR2 were assigned from the germline V gene as MRHNA and SNTAGT. Germline trimming: 10 bases from V, 4 bases from J; junction bases outside gene matches: 8. This clonotype was sampled from a woman aged 30 to 85 with non-small cell lung cancer. The chain joins TRBV6-4 to TRBJ2-7, with 15 bases in between that match TRBD2. The specimen was tumor tissue, collected at baseline. The CDR3 protein is CATGTSGRREYEQYF. The DNA sequence is as follows: TGTGCCACCGGGACTAGCGGGAGGAGGGAGTACGAGCAGTACTTC.